This T cell receptor (beta chain) was retrieved from a study of cytomegalovirus exposure and HLA in healthy donors (dated by TCRdb to between 2016 and 2019). About the full investigation: In an earlier analysis of approximately 640 of the donors, 276 Gb of sequence data and about 110 million unique TCR beta sequences from approximately 180 million T cells were reported. Approximately 300 gigabases of sequencing data and approximately 85 million unique TCR sequences were included in an early release covering 550 to 800 HLA-typed donors. The genetic ancestry cluster associated with self-reported Caucasian donors included approximately 85% of the roughly 400 genotyped donors. The study aimed to test whether signatures of past pathogen exposure could be identified by cataloging public T cell receptors. The study profiled the T cell repertoires of 666 subjects by immunosequencing and related them to cytomegalovirus serostatus. In addition to the first cohort of 500 to 850 subjects, a separate validation cohort of 100 to 150 different subjects was used. The study combined high-throughput TCR immunosequencing, statistical association of individual TCRs with disease status, and machine learning to predict cytomegalovirus infection status. A later analysis re-examined previously published TCR beta repertoires from more than 550 donors and added high-resolution HLA genotyping to investigate patterns of TCR occurrence. In the later analysis, no new phenotypic data were used to find candidate immune exposures; instead, reliance was placed on TCR beta sequences and their occurrence across donors. An earlier analysis of around 540 of the donors applied high-throughput TCR beta sequencing to assess whether each TCR beta V gene segment acted as functional or pseudogenic. Donor age, sex, ethnicity and CMV serostatus were compiled alongside the repertoire data. A later genetic analysis used genome-wide SNP genotypes for 398 of the 666 donors, treating that subset as a discovery cohort. Every repertoire in the discovery cohort had been generated on one and the same sequencing platform. HLA typing covered class I and class II loci at four-digit resolution. The number of typed donors differed by locus: about 629-630 for A, B, C, DRB1 and DQB1; approximately 520 for DQA1; fewer than 610 for DPA1; and about 470 for DPB1. Because of strong linkage in the cohort, five DR-DQ haplotypes were treated as single units for association and clustering. Across around 400 genotyped donors of the cohort, an average of about 250,000 unique TCR beta nucleotide sequences per donor were sequenced, and roughly 18% of those sequences were non-productive. The paper's findings and limits, for the study overall: Linkage disequilibrium might explain the correlated functional status among segregating V segments, but an unknown experimental factor could not be excluded. Because some donors lacked HLA typing at each locus, the association tests relied only on the typed subset. The classifier was reported to diagnose cytomegalovirus status with high specificity and sensitivity in both the original and validation cohorts. In an earlier analysis of around 500 of the donors, most TCR beta V segments appeared in productive rearrangements about 87% or about 30% of the time, broadly matching IMGT annotations. Immune exposure information for the cohort was limited to CMV serostatus. The presence/absence analyses assumed that sequencing depth was roughly uniform across donors, and that assumption may not be true. When HLA alleles, especially DR and DQ, strongly co-occurred, attributing TCR associations to individual alleles was difficult. In a later genetic analysis, fewer N-insertions in productive TCRs were reported among donors in an Asian-associated ancestry cluster than the approximately 670-donor mean. A later analysis found that HLA-associated TCR beta chains were more clonally expanded and had lower generation probabilities than equally common non-associated chains. The sequencing pipeline was judged likely to have produced a cluster of highly shared sequence variants as a technical artifact. A later analysis reported that several top co-occurrence clusters appeared linked to parvovirus B19, influenza, CMV and Epstein-Barr virus. In a later analysis, most CMV-associated TCR beta chains were found to appear HLA-restricted, with HLA associations seemingly driven largely by CMV exposure. In a later analysis, TCR association rates were found to vary across HLA loci, with the most associated TCRs seen for DRB1 alleles and the fewest for HLA-C alleles. In a later genetic analysis, a missense DCLRE1C variant was associated with V-gene and J-gene trimming of TCR beta chains, and the association was replicated in an independent cohort. In the study, some 160 TCR beta chains were listed as associated with cytomegalovirus. A further reported finding was that TCR beta sequences accurately predicted the HLA-A and HLA-B alleles for most subjects in the first cohort. Most TCR sequences were seen in very few donors, while some public TCRs were found in many individuals. The authors suggested that the approach could potentially be extended to other disease states and immunological phenotypes. Some IMGT-functional V segments, including TRBV6-2 and TRBV6-3, could not be distinguished by the 87-base-pair reads and were therefore excluded. Three of the identified cytomegalovirus-associated TCR beta chains were confirmed in vitro to be specific for cytomegalovirus antigens. At a false discovery rate of 0.05, a later analysis linked 16,951 TCR beta sequences to specific HLA alleles. Because counts were too low, around 17 rarely observed V segments, including chromosome 9 orphons, were left out of the earlier analysis of approximately 500 of the donors. In this cohort, only TCR beta chains were sequenced, and detectable features were limited by the absence of alpha or paired-chain data.

Library preparation used the immunoSEQ multiplex PCR assay. The multiplex PCR relied on a mix of 60 forward primers for TCR Vbeta segments and 13 reverse primers for TCR Jbeta segments. The CDR3 region of rearranged TCR beta genes was amplified from genomic DNA with a multiplex PCR assay. The amplified TCR beta libraries were sequenced on the Illumina HiSeq System as 87-base-pair reads. The study's own analysis went as follows. In a later analysis, some 80 million unique TCR beta chains were counted across the approximately 670 repertoires, and roughly 9.9 million of these chains were shared by at least two donors. A nearest-neighbor algorithm error-corrected the raw reads and collapsed the reads into unique sequences, merging closely related sequences to remove PCR and sequencing errors. CDR3 sequences were aligned to IMGT reference sequences to assign V, D and J gene segments. Each retained sequence needed at least a six-nucleotide match to both a V gene segment and a J gene segment. A rearrangement counted as productive if the CDR3 had no stop codons and remained in frame with V and J, and every other rearrangement counted as non-productive. CDR3 was defined according to IMGT convention as the region running from the second conserved V-encoded cysteine to the conserved J-encoded phenylalanine. The earlier analysis of 500 to 650 of the donors excluded any sequence lacking an unambiguous match to a single V gene segment. An earlier analysis of fewer than 650 of the donors classified V segments as functional when productive rearrangements were above 56.7% and as segregating when the standard deviation between donors was above 5%. To diagnose cytomegalovirus status from the catalog of TCR beta chain sequences, a statistical classification framework was built. V and J gene assignment, in a later analysis, came from comparing TCR nucleotide sequences with IMGT/GENE-DB human TR gene sequences. A later analysis assigned CDR3 sequences and most-parsimonious VDJ recombination scenarios with the TCRdist pipeline. In a later analysis, every TCR beta chain was defined by the combination of its CDR3 amino acid sequence and its V-gene family, and reads without a unique V-gene family were dropped. To address suspected cross-contamination and a sequencing artifact, a later analysis removed around 590 highly shared, low-generation-probability nucleotide sequences. In a later analysis, a clonal expansion index was calculated for each public chain from normalized within-repertoire ranks of inferred template counts. In a later analysis, generation probabilities were computed with a VDJ recombination model fitted to out-of-frame rearrangements, and the resulting probabilities were checked against IGoR. In a later analysis, hypergeometric tests were used to score TCR-TCR, TCR-HLA and TCR-CMV co-occurrence, with a repertoire-size bias correction applied to TCR pairs. A later analysis estimated false discovery rates by permuting HLA or CMV assignments 20 times. In a later analysis, co-occurring TCRs were grouped with DBSCAN, and TCRdist sequence similarity was added when clustering was performed within HLA-allele-positive subsets. Co-occurrence clustering excluded repertoires with fewer than 30,000 or more than 120,000 public chains, plus five with anomalous nucleotide sharing. Not all clones reach the TCRdb copy of this immuneACCESS table, which keeps in-frame sequences only. Checked studies attribute under half of the gap to unresolved V genes and leave the rest unexplained. Clone size and V and J calls were adopted from that table, with D and trimming inferred from the DNA. For this sample there are 130,000 to 150,000 clones; roughly 82% appear just once. About 5.6% of the sample rests with the top ten.

Remarks on this clone: There is no known antigen for this receptor. Per-base qualities were not stored, and no clone one base away is much larger.

The CDR3 sequence holds 14 residues, the cysteine and phenylalanine included. The kept DNA is CDR3 alone, 42 bases in frame from the first base. Based on the germline V gene (reference sequence), the CDR1 and CDR2 sequences are LNHDA and SQIVND. The cohort comprised around 690 healthy bone marrow donors. At the time of sampling, every cohort member was nominally healthy, though immune exposures that went unrecorded were likely present. The donor was CMV seropositive and belonged to the group of 250 to 300 seropositive cohort members. A peripheral blood sample was provided by each donor, and peripheral blood mononuclear cells were used for TCR beta sequencing. The Qiagen DNeasy Blood Extraction Kit was used to extract genomic DNA from the blood cell samples.

This sequence uses TRBV19 and TRBJ2-5, with a tentative D gene TRBD2 over 6 matching bases. Near its end, the DNA agrees better with TRBJ2-7, so the J call may be wrong. This receptor was taken from a man aged 25 to 45 in good health and CMV-seropositive. The specimen was PBMCs. The CDR3 protein: CASSMPGVSYEQYF. The sequenced DNA: TGTGCCAGTAGTATGCCGGGAGTCTCCTACGAGCAGTACTTC.